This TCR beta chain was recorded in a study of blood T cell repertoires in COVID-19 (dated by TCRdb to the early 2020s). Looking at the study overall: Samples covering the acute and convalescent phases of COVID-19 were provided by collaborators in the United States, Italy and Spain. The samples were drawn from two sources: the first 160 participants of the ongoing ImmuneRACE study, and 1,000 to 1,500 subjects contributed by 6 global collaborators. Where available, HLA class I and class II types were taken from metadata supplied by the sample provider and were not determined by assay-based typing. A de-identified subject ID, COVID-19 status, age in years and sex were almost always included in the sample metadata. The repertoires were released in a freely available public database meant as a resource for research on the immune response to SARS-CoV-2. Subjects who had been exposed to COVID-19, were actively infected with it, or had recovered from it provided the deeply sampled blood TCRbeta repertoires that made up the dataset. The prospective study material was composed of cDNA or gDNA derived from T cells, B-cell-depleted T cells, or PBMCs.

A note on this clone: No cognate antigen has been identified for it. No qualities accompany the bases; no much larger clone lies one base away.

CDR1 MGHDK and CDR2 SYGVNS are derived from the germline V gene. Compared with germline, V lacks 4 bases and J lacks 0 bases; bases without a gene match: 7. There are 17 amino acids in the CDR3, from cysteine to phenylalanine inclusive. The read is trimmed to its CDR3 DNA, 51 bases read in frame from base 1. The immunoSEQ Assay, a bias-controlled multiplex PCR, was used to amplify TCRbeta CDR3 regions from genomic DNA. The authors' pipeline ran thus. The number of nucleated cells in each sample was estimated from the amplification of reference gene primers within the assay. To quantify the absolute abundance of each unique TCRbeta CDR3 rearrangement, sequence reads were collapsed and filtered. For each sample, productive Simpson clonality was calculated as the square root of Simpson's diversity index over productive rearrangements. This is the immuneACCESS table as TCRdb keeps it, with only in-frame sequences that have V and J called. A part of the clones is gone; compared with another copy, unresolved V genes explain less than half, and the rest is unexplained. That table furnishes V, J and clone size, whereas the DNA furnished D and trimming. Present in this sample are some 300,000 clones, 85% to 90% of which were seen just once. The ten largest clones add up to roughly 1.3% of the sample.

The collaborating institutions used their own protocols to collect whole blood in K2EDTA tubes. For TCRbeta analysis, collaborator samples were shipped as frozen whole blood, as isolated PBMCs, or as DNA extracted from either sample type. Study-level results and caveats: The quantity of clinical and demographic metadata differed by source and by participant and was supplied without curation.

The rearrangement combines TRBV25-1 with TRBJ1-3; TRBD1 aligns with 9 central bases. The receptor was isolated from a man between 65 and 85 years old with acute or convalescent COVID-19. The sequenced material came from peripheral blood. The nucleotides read TGTGCCAGCAGTGTAAGCGGGACAGGGCCCTCTGGAAACACCATATATTTT. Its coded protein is CASSVSGTGPSGNTIYF.